This passage covers 21 T cell receptor beta chains from one sample sequenced in a study of T cells in Graves' hyperthyroidism and ophthalmopathy. Amplification of TCR beta CDR3 regions used RNA as the template. Researchers ran a first-round RT-PCR on the TCR CDR3 using the HTBI primer set. TCRdb re-called the multiplex PCR reads through MiXCR, storing one row per CDR3 protein. Of hundreds of thousands of distinct CDR3 sequences listed, roughly 14% are singletons. The sequencing input was blood. Source of these receptors: a woman in her forties or fifties with Graves' ophthalmopathy.

This clonotype was detected ten times or more. The rearrangement links TRBV15 to TRBJ2-7, with D uncertain. The V gene lost 0 bases and the J gene lost 2 bases, with 11 bases spanning the gap. The CDR3 covers 15 residues. The germline V gene encodes CDR1 LNHNV and CDR2 YYDKDF (reference sequence). CDR3 nucleotides: TGTGCCACCAGCAGAGATAAGTATGCAACCTACGAGCAGTACTTC. Protein: CATSRDKYATYEQYF.

This clonotype was observed a few times. CDR3 sequence (DNA): TGTGCCAGTAGTATGCTCGACAGGAGCTATGGCTACACCTTC. As protein: CASSMLDRSYGYTF. V and J are TRBV19 and TRBJ1-2; D may be TRBD1 (6 bases). Germline V gives CDR1 LNHDA, CDR2 SQIVND (reference sequence). This CDR3 is 14 amino acids long. The V gene lost 3 bases and the J gene lost 4 bases, with 12 bases spanning the gap.

This clonotype was detected ten times or more. The V gene is TRBV18, the J gene TRBJ2-1; TRBD1 is a possible D gene (5 bases). Germline V gene lookup returns CDR1 KGHSH and CDR2 LQKENI. V lost 1 base and J lost 9, with 13 bases in between. This CDR3 contains 14 residues. CDR3 sequence: CASSPLARVVEQFF. As DNA, the CDR3 is TGTGCCAGCTCACCACTGGCCAGGGTGGTTGAGCAGTTCTTC.

The gene calls are TRBV18 and TRBJ1-2, with D unresolved. This CDR3 is 15 amino acids long. Germline V gene data show CDR1 as KGHSH and CDR2 as LQKENI. V gave up 0 bases and J gave up 0 bases, with 8 bases separating them. The CDR3 coding sequence is TGTGCCAGCTCACCACCGGGCGACTCTAACTATGGCTACACCTTC. This translates into CASSPPGDSNYGYTF.

Ten or more counts support this clonotype. This chain joins TRBV20-1 and TRBJ2-1; TRBD2 matches 9 bases. V lost 3 bases and J lost 3; bases outside the gene matches: 6. Germline V gene lookup returns CDR1 DFQATT and CDR2 SNEGSKA (reference sequence). The CDR3 spans 15 residues. The CDR3, as DNA: TGCAGTGCTAGGGCGACTAGCGGCGACTACAATGAGCAGTTCTTC. This sequence encodes CSARATSGDYNEQFF.

There are many counts of this clonotype. V usage is TRBV20-1 and J usage is TRBJ2-1; D is undetermined. The V end lost 2 bases, the J end lost 5 bases, and 13 bases lay between the germline ends. The CDR3 has 14 amino acids. From germline, CDR1 is DFQATT and CDR2 SNEGSKA (reference sequence). Here the CDR3 reads CSARRPSHDNEQFF. The CDR3 coding sequence is TGCAGTGCTAGACGCCCCTCGCACGACAATGAGCAGTTCTTC.

The chain links TRBV7-9 to TRBJ2-4; 7 bases agree with TRBD1. CDR1 and CDR2 from the germline V gene are SEHNR and FQNEAQ (reference sequence). The CDR3 has 17 residues. V was clipped by 5 bases and J by 0 bases; unmatched bases: 10. This CDR3 is CASSDRQGTLAKNIQYF. The CDR3 coding sequence is TGTGCCAGCAGCGATAGACAGGGTACCTTAGCCAAAAACATTCAGTACTTC. Variable domain in full (rest from reference TRBV7-9 and TRBJ2-4): DTGVSQNPRHKITKRGQNVTFRCDPISEHNRLYWYRQTLGQGPEFLTYFQNEAQLEKSRLLSDRFSAERPKGSFSTLEIQRTEQGDSAMYLCASSDRQGTLAKNIQYFGAGTRLSVL.

This clonotype was counted ten times or more. This sequence joins TRBV28 and TRBJ2-7; TRBD1 matches 9 bases. Looked up from germline, CDR1 is MDHEN and CDR2 is SYDVKM. The CDR3 totals 13 residues. With 5 bases clipped from V and 4 bases from J, the junction kept 3 bases outside the gene matches. The CDR3 coding sequence is TGTGCCAGCAGTGAACAGGGGGCGTACGAGCAGTACTTC. Translating it yields CASSEQGAYEQYF.

This clonotype was picked up many times. This sequence joins TRBV20-1 and TRBJ2-1; D is possibly TRBD1 (6 bases). Germline CDR1 is DFQATT and CDR2 is SNEGSKA (reference sequence). V was clipped by 4 bases and J by 8 bases, with 9 bases between them. This CDR3 is 11 amino acids long. This CDR3 is CSATKGDEQFF. DNA of the CDR3: TGCAGTGCTACGAAGGGGGATGAGCAGTTCTTC.

This clonotype was counted many times. V and J are TRBV19 and TRBJ2-1; 13 bases map to TRBD2. V lost 6 bases and J lost 8; bases outside the gene matches: 7. Per germline, CDR1 LNHDA and CDR2 SQIVND (reference sequence). The length of the CDR3 is 15 residues. The DNA of the CDR3 is TGTGCCAGTAGGGGACTAGCGGGATTGCTATATGAGCAGTTCTTC. It specifies CASRGLAGLLYEQFF.

The chain recombines TRBV4-1 with TRBJ2-3; weak D call: TRBD2 (6 bases). CDR1 MGHRA and CDR2 YSYEKL come from the germline V gene. V gave up 2 bases and J gave up 1 base, with 10 bases separating them. This CDR3 is 15 amino acids long. CDR3 nucleotide sequence: TGCGCCAGCAGCCAACTATGGGGGGGCACAGATACGCAGTATTTT. It is translated as CASSQLWGGTDTQYF.

In this sample, this clonotype turned up many times. The V and J genes are TRBV6-5 and TRBJ1-1; D possibly corresponds to TRBD1 (5 bases). With 0 bases removed from V and 4 bases from J, the gap between germline ends came to 9 bases. The CDR3 runs 14 residues. Germline CDR1 MNHEY, CDR2 SVGAGI. DNA of the CDR3: TGTGCCAGCAGTTACTCGATTGGGGGCACTGAAGCTTTCTTT. Amino acids: CASSYSIGGTEAFF.

This clonotype was seen more than once but under ten times. This chain uses TRBV7-3 with TRBJ2-3, with no clear D. This CDR3 comprises 14 residues. Trimming removed 0 bases at V and 2 bases at J, with 6 bases between. Germline V lookup: CDR1 SGHTA, CDR2 FQGTGA. The CDR3, as DNA: TGTGCCAGCAGCTTAACATCAATCACAGATACGCAGTATTTT. Residues: CASSLTSITDTQYF.

This clonotype has more than one count but fewer than ten. The chain combines TRBV29-1 with TRBJ2-3; perhaps TRBD2 as D (8 bases). CDR3 length: 19 amino acids. Trimming cost V 5 bases and J 3 bases, with 30 bases left between them. Per germline, CDR1 SQVTM and CDR2 ANQGSEA. For the CDR3, the DNA is TGCAGCGTTTATTTCAGGACAGGCAAGCGGGAGAGGGGGACAGATACGCAGTATTTT. It translates to CSVYFRTGKRERGTDTQYF.

In its sample, this clonotype was seen a few times. The chain is built from TRBV6-1 and TRBJ1-4; D call uncertain. Trimming took off 7 bases at V and 4 bases at J, with 13 bases between the two ends. CDR1 and CDR2 (germline): MNHNS, SASEGT. The CDR3 loop spans 14 amino acids. As DNA, the CDR3 is TGTGCCAGCAAAACCCTAACCTATAATGAAAAACTGTTTTTT. As protein: CASKTLTYNEKLFF.

A note on this clonotype: Possible read error: a much larger clone is one base away. CDR3 nucleotide sequence: TGTGCCAGCAGTCTTAGCCTAGCGGGAGTGGAGGACGAGCAGTACTTC. Its translation: CASSLSLAGVEDEQYF. The chain carries TRBV28 and TRBJ2-7; 10 bases line up with TRBD2. The CDR3 totals 16 residues. Germline V CDR1 and CDR2: MDHEN, SYDVKM. Unmatched junction bases numbered 12, after V lost 5 bases and J lost 5 bases.

The chain recombines TRBV5-6 with TRBJ2-2, with TRBD1 identical over 12 bases. The CDR3 spans 16 residues. With 4 bases clipped from V and 6 bases from J, the junction kept 7 bases outside the gene matches. Germline CDR1 reads SGHDT; CDR2 reads YYEEEE. Written as DNA, the CDR3 is TGTGCCAGCAGCCCTGGGACAGGGGGCGGATCCGGGGAGCTGTTTTTT. It yields the protein CASSPGTGGGSGELFF.

The chain recombines TRBV10-3 with TRBJ2-2; 8 bases map to TRBD2. The CDR3 sequence is 15 residues long. Germline CDR1 ENHRY, CDR2 SYGVKD. The J segment lost 1 base and the V segment lost 10 bases, leaving 8 bases of the junction unmatched. This chain's CDR3 is CATESGRENTGELFF. In DNA, the CDR3 is TGTGCCACCGAGAGCGGGAGAGAGAACACCGGGGAGCTGTTTTTT.

As concerns this clonotype: The junction departs from the called germline gene at one end, perhaps through a read error. CDR3: CASGDKPGAGQPQHF. CDR3 in DNA: TGTGCCAGCGGTGACAAACCGGGAGCGGGTCAGCCCCAGCATTTT. J is TRBJ1-5 and V is TRBV6-1; D is undetermined. CDR1 MNHNS and CDR2 SASEGT come from the germline V gene. The CDR3 contains 15 residues.

This sequence joins TRBV9 and TRBJ2-2; no firm D call. Trimming took 5 bases from V and 5 from J, leaving 13 bases between them. Germline assignment: CDR1 SGDLS and CDR2 YYNGEE. The CDR3 loop spans 14 amino acids. The CDR3 loop reads CASRGMGSTGELFF. As DNA, the CDR3 is TGTGCCAGCAGGGGGATGGGGTCAACCGGGGAGCTGTTTTTT.

The table lists this clonotype with a count of one. The chain joins TRBV9 to TRBJ2-7, with 8 bases that match TRBD1. With 4 bases clipped from V and 4 bases from J, the junction kept 7 bases outside the gene matches. Germline V gene lookup returns CDR1 SGDLS and CDR2 YYNGEE. The CDR3 runs 14 residues. In DNA, the CDR3 is TGTGCCAGCAGCTTCCCGGGACAGGAGTACGAGCAGTACTTC. This translates into CASSFPGQEYEQYF. Based on the CDR3 plus reference TRBV9 and TRBJ2-7, the full variable domain is DSGVTQTPKHLITATGQRVTLRCSPRSGDLSVYWYQQSLDQGLQFLIQYYNGEERAKGNILERFSAQQFPDLHSELNLSSLELGDSALYFCASSFPGQEYEQYFGPGTRLTVT.